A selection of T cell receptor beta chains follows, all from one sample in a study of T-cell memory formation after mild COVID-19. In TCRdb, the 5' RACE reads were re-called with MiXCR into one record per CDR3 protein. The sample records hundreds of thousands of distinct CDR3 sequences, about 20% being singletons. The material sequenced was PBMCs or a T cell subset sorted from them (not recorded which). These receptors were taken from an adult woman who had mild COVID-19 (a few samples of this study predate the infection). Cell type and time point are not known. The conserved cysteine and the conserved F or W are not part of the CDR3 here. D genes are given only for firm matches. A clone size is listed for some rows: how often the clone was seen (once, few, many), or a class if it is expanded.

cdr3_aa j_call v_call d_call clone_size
ASSLSFSGRGKKTQY TRBJ2-5 TRBV7-6 TRBD2 .
SVGQGEGTQH TRBJ1-5 TRBV29-1 . .
ASSSSGTGGANVLT TRBJ2-6 TRBV11-3 TRBD1 .
ATSDYWREQF TRBJ2-1 TRBV24-1 . many
ASSLYRGNEQF TRBJ2-1 TRBV7-2 TRBD1 few
ASSTAGQGTYEQY TRBJ2-7 TRBV7-2 TRBD1 .
ASSVGTSELYEQY TRBJ2-7 TRBV5-1 TRBD2 .
ASSLPMGEQY TRBJ2-7 TRBV12-3/TRBV12-4 . few
ASSLWLGQPQH TRBJ1-5 TRBV27 . many
ASTQTRGGGDEQY TRBJ2-7 TRBV25-1 . few
ASSLIVGGRGEAF TRBJ1-1 TRBV7-6 . few